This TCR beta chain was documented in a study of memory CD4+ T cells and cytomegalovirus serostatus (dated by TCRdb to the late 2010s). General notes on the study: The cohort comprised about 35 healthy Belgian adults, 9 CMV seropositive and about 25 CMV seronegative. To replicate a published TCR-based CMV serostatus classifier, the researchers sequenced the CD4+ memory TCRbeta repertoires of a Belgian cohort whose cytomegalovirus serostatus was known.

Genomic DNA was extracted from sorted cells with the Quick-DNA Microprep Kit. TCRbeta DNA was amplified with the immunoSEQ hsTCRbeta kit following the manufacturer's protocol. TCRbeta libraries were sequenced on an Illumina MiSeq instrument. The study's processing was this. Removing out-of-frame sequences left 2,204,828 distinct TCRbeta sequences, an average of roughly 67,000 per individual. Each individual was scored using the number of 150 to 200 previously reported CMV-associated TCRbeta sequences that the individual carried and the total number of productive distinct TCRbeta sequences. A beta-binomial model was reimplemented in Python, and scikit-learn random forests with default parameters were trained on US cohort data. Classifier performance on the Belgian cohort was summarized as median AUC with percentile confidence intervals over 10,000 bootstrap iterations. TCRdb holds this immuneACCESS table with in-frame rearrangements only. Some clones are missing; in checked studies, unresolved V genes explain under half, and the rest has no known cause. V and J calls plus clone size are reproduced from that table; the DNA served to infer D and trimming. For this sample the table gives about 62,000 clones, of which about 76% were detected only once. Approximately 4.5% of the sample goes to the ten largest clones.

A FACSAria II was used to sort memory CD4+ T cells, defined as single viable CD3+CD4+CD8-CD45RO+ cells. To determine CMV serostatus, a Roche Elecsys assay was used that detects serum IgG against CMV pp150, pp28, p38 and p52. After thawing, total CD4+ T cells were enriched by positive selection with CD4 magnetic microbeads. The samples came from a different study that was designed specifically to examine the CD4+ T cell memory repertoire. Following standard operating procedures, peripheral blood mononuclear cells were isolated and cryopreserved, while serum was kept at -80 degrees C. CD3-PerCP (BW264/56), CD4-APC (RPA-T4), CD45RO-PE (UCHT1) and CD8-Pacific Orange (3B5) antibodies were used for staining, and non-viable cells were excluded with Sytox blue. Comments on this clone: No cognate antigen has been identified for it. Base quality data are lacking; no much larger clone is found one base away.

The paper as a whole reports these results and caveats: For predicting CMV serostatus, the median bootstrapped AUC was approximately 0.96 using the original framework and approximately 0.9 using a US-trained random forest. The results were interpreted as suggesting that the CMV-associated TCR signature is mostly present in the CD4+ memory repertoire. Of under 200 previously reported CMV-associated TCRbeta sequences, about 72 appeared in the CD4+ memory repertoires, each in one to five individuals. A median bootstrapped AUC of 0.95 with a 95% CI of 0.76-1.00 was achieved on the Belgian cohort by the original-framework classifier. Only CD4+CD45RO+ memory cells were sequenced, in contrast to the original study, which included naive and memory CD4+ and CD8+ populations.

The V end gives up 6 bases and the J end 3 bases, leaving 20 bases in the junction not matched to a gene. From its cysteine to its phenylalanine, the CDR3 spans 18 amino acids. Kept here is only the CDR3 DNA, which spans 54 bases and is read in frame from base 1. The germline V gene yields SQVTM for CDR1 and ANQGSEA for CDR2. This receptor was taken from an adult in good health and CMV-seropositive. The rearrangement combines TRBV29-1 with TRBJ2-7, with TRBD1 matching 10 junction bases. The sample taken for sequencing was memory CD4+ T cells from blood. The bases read TGCAGCGTCCGGCCCCACAGACAGGGGGCGTCTCTTAGCTACGAGCAGTACTTC. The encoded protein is CSVRPHRQGASLSYEQYF.